This note documents a single T cell receptor (beta chain) sequence. Its antigen specificity is not known. No base qualities exist here, and no much larger clone lies one base off it. Clipping removes 5 bases from V and 3 bases from J, with 7 as the unmatched junction base count. Spanning cysteine to phenylalanine, the CDR3 consists of 14 amino acids. Kept here is only the CDR3 DNA, which spans 42 bases and is read in frame from base 1. CDR1 MNHEY and CDR2 SMNVEV were looked up in the germline V gene (reference sequence). The time point label corresponds to: about 28 days (+/-7) after the second vaccine dose. AZD1222 recipients whose second dose came at about 4 weeks and those whose second dose came at about 12 weeks were combined into one group, since spike-specific TCR depth and breadth did not differ between the two schedules. Vaccinee samples came from UK trials COV001 and COV002, including a single-blind randomized controlled phase 2/3 trial of AZD1222 (ChAdOx1 nCoV-19) in healthy adults. For TCRbeta chain sequencing, PBMC samples from trial participants were taken at day 0 and at day 28 after the second dose.

The sample is drawn from a study of T cell responses to AZD1222 COVID-19 vaccine (TCRdb year 2021). The study in broad terms: A total of approximately 230 trial participants underwent TCR sequencing, of whom 207 received two doses of AZD1222 and around 26 received two doses of the MenACWY control vaccine. Trial participants were enrolled by age into subgroups of 18-55, 56-69 and 70-plus years, and around 150, 29 and 61 TCR-sequenced participants, respectively, were included in these subgroups. Paper-wide results and their limitations: Vaccine-associated CD4 TCRs spanned the whole spike protein, with dominant responses in regions 160-218 and 743-854. Most participants were white British and females outnumbered males, and the authors suggested that clonal diversity may have been underestimated. In the small 56-69-year group, the increase in depth fell short of significance, most likely because of low power. Because no day 14 peak-response samples were available, repertoires were characterized only after the peak T cell response. After two AZD1222 doses, spike-specific TCR breadth and depth were significantly higher than at day 0 and than in MenACWY recipients. Conclusions about previously exposed vaccinees are limited, since just five or six AZD1222 recipients were seropositive for SARS-CoV-2 at baseline. Epitopes outside the regions mutated in the B.1.351 and B.1.1.7 variants were reportedly recognized by nearly half of the unique spike-specific TCRs.

The CDR3 regions of human TCRbeta chains were analyzed by immunosequencing. Per the authors' processing: Repertoire TCRs were checked for matches against a reference library of SARS-CoV-2-specific TCRs that had been generated using the MIRA antigen-specificity platform. Breadth was defined as the fraction of unique TCRs that were SARS-CoV-2-associated, and depth was defined as the fraction of total T cells that were SARS-CoV-2-associated. Each spike-specific TCR was assigned to its reactive spike region and to a CD4 or CD8 class using the MIRA data. Log10-transformed breadth and depth values were compared by one-way ANOVA with Sidak's multiple comparisons tests. Imported from immuneACCESS, the table was reduced by TCRdb to in-frame sequences with V and J called. These copies leave out some clones; in studies compared against another copy, an unresolved V gene accounts for under half, and the cause of the remainder is not known. Clonal size and the V and J genes are those of that table, whereas D and trimming came from the DNA. The sample data list roughly 77,000 clones, and 90% of these were observed just once. Clones ranked in the top ten supply 3.3% of the sample.

The TCR originated in an adult who received the AZD1222 COVID-19 vaccine. This sample comprised peripheral blood, obtained 28 days after the second AZD1222 dose. Recombination joined TRBV27 with TRBJ2-7, and 7 junctional nucleotides match TRBD1. The bases are TGTGCCAGCAGTATAACAGGGGCCCGCTACGAGCAGTACTTC. It translates to CASSITGARYEQYF.